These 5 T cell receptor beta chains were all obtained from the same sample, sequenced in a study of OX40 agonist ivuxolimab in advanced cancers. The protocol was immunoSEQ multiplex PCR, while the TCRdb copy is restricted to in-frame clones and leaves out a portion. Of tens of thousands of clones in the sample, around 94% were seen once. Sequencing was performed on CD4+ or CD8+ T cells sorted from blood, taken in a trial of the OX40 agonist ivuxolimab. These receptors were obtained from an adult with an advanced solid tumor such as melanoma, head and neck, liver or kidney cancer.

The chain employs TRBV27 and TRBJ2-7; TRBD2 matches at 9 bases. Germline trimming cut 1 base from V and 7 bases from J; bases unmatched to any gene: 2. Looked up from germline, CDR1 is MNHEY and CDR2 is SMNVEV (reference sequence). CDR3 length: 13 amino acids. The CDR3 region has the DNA TGTGCCAGCAGTTTATTTGCGGGAGGGGAGCAGTACTTC. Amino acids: CASSLFAGGEQYF.

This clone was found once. DNA for the CDR3: TGTGCCAGCATGGACCCTGGGGAGCCCCCAGGGACGCAGTATTTT. Translated, it gives CASMDPGEPPGTQYF. The chain has TRBV6-5 and TRBJ2-3, with D possibly being TRBD1 or TRBD2 (5 bases each). In germline, CDR1 is MNHEY, CDR2 SVGAGI. There are 15 residues in the CDR3. Trimming pared 7 bases from V and 9 bases from J, leaving 23 bases between.

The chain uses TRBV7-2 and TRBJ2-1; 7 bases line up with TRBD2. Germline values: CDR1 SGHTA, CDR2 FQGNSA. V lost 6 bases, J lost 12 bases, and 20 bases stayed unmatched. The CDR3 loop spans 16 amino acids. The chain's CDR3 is CASRGEPSGITRTQFF. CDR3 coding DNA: TGTGCCAGCAGGGGAGAACCTAGCGGAATAACTAGGACGCAGTTCTTC. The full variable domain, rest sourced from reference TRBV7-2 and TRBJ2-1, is GAGVSQSPSNKVTEKGKDVELRCDPISGHTALYWYRQSLGQGLEFLIYFQGNSAPDKSGLPSDRFSAERTGGSVSTLTIQRTQQEDSAVYLCASRGEPSGITRTQFFGPGTRLTVL.

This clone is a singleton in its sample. The CDR3 region is CASSQDLAQGGRGSPLHF. For the CDR3, the DNA is TGCGCCAGCAGCCAAGATCTGGCACAGGGTGGTCGTGGCTCACCCCTCCACTTT. The rearrangement joins TRBV4-1 to TRBJ1-6, with D maybe TRBD1 (6 bases). V was clipped by 0 bases and J by 10 bases, with 22 bases between them. Germline CDR1 MGHRA, CDR2 YSYEKL. The CDR3 is 18 amino acids.

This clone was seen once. CDR3 protein: CASNKRAGGPGELFF. In DNA, the CDR3 is TGTGCCAGCAACAAGAGGGCAGGGGGGCCCGGGGAGCTGTTTTTT. V is TRBV5-8 and J is TRBJ2-2; TRBD1 is a possible D gene (7 bases). The CDR3 is 15 residues long. With 6 bases removed from V and 6 bases from J, the gap between germline ends came to 18 bases. CDR1 is SGHTS and CDR2 is YDEGEE in the germline V gene.